What follows are 6 T cell receptor beta chains derived from one specimen sequenced in a study of OX40 agonist ivuxolimab in advanced cancers. Clones were sequenced by immunoSEQ multiplex PCR, and TCRdb holds only the in-frame ones, with some missing. The sample has tens of thousands of clones, roughly 89% seen once. This specimen was CD4+ or CD8+ T cells sorted from blood, taken in a trial of the OX40 agonist ivuxolimab. Receptors were obtained from an adult with an advanced solid tumor such as melanoma, head and neck, liver or kidney cancer.

In nucleotides, the CDR3 is TGCGCCAGCAGCCTATATGCGGCCGGGGGTCCTAATGAAAAACTGTTTTTT. Its translation: CASSLYAAGGPNEKLFF. The chain recombines TRBV4-1 with TRBJ1-4; D is perhaps TRBD1 (5 bases). The length of the CDR3 is 17 residues. Trimming shortened V by 4 bases and J by 3 bases, and 18 bases separated the two germline ends. The germline V gene encodes CDR1 MGHRA and CDR2 YSYEKL.

The chain joins TRBV11-2 to TRBJ2-1; 7 bases are shared with TRBD1. Germline CDR1 reads SGHAT; CDR2 reads FQNNGV. V was pared by 3 bases and J by 10 bases, with 9 bases of the junction left unmatched. The CDR3 consists of 14 residues. The CDR3 sequence is CASSLDQGQWEQFF. In DNA, the CDR3 is TGTGCCAGCAGCTTGGACCAGGGACAGTGGGAGCAGTTCTTC.

The rearrangement uses TRBV14 and TRBJ2-2; D is unresolved. There are 15 residues in the CDR3. V lost 1 base and J 6 bases, leaving 12 bases between the germline ends. Per germline, CDR1 SGHDN and CDR2 FVKESK. Here the CDR3 DNA reads TGTGCCAGCAGCCAAGGACGGGCAGCGCCCGGGGAGCTGTTTTTT. This codes for CASSQGRAAPGELFF.

This clone was detected once. This rearrangement joins TRBV5-1 to TRBJ1-1, with 7 bases fitting TRBD1. V lost 3 bases to trimming and J lost 6 bases; unmatched junction nucleotides: 11. The CDR3 is made up of 15 amino acids. Looked up from germline, CDR1 is SGHRS and CDR2 is YFSETQ. CDR3 sequence (DNA): TGCGCCAGCAGCTCCAACGACAGGGTAGTTGCTGAAGCTTTCTTT. Its translation is CASSSNDRVVAEAFF.

V usage is TRBV27 and J usage is TRBJ2-1; 8 positions agree with TRBD2. Germline trimming cut 7 bases from V and 8 bases from J; bases unmatched to any gene: 10. Germline CDR1 reads MNHEY; CDR2 reads SMNVEV (reference sequence). This CDR3 has 14 amino acids. CDR3 DNA sequence: TGTGCCAGCATTCGTGCGGGAGGTGGGTATGAGCAGTTCTTC. Its translation: CASIRAGGGYEQFF.

V usage is TRBV29-1 and J usage is TRBJ2-1; weak D call: TRBD1 (7 bases). V was cut by 5 bases and J by 4 bases, with 18 bases left in between. This CDR3 spans 15 amino acids. The germline gives CDR1 SQVTM, CDR2 ANQGSEA. The CDR3 loop is CSVFRGGGGYNEQFF. The CDR3 DNA reads TGCAGCGTTTTCCGCGGAGGGGGCGGGTACAATGAGCAGTTCTTC.